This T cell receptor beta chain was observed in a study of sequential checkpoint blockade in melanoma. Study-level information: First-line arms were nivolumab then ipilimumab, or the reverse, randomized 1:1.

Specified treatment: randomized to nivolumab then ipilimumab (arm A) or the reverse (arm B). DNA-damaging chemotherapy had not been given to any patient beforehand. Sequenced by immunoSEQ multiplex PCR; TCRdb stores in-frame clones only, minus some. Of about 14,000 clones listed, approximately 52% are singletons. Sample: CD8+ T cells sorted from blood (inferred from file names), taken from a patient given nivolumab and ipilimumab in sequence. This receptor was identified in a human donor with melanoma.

CDR3 region: CASSYSRIAGGIEQFF. In DNA form, the CDR3 reads TGTGCCAGCAGTTACTCGAGGATAGCGGGGGGTATTGAGCAGTTCTTC. The V call is TRBV6-5, the J call TRBJ2-1; 10 bases line up with TRBD2. The V segment lost 0 bases and the J segment 9 bases; nucleotides outside the gene matches: 8. The CDR3 contains 16 residues. Per the germline V gene, CDR1 is MNHEY and CDR2 is SVGAGI.